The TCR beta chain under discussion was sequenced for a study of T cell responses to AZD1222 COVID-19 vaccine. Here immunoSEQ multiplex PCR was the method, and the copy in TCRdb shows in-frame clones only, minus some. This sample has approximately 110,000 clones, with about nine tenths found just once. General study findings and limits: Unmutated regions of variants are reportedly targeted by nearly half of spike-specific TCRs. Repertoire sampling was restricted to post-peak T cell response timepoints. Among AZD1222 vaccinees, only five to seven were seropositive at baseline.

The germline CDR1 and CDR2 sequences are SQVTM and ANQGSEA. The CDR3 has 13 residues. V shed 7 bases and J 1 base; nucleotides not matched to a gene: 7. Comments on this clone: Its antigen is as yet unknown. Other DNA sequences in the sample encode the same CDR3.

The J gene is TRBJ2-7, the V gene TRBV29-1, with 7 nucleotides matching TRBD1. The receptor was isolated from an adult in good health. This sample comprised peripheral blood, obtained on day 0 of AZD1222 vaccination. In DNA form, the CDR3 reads TGCAGCGCCCGACAGGGTTCTTCCTACGAGCAGTACTTC. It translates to CSARQGSSYEQYF.